Sequencing of this TCR beta chain was carried out in a study of vaccination and CD4 T cells after COVID-19. Study-level background: Post-COVID specimens were obtained a median approximately 99 days after diagnosis (range 35 to 161).

Cultured CD4+ T cell DNA was sequenced using the Oncomine TCR Beta short-read assay. MiXCR, run by TCRdb on the PCR reads, gives a single entry per CDR3 protein. The sample carries fewer than 9,000 distinct CDR3 sequences, 63% recorded once. The CDR3 is made up of 13 amino acids. The V gene lost 6 bases and the J gene lost 11 bases, with 14 bases spanning the gap. Germline V gives CDR1 SEHNR, CDR2 FQNEAQ (reference sequence). On this clonotype: Its antigen is not identified.

Treatment specified: approximately 10-day PBMC culture with coronavirus spike peptide pools or control peptides (ViraFEST assay). The specimen was CD4+ T cells from blood, cultured in vitro. The chain combines TRBV7-9 with TRBJ1-6; no clear D. The clonotype originates from a human donor who had recovered from COVID-19. In nucleotides, the CDR3 is TGTGCCAGCAGTTCGAACCCCTACGCACCCCTCCACTTT. Residues: CASSSNPYAPLHF.